Listed below are T cell receptor beta chains from one sample, sequenced in a study of T-cell memory formation after mild COVID-19. One entry per CDR3 protein, called by TCRdb with MiXCR from the 5' RACE reads. Of 100,000 or so distinct CDR3 sequences in the sample, around 10% were seen once. The sample comprised PBMCs or a T cell subset sorted from them (not recorded which). These TCRs come from a man younger than 35 who had mild COVID-19 (a few samples of this study predate the infection). Cell type and time point are not known. Each CDR3 is given with its conserved first and last residue. D genes are given only for firm matches. Clone sizes are given selectively: once, few, many, or a class where the clone is expanded.

J | length | size | D | V | CDR3 | DNA
TRBJ1-2 | 14 | NA | NA | TRBV7-9 | CASSLAEDNYGYTF | TGTGCCAGCAGCTTAGCGGAGGATAACTATGGCTACACCTTC
TRBJ1-2 | 13 | many | NA | TRBV12-3/TRBV12-4 | CASSPTGGNGYTF | TGTGCCAGCAGCCCTACGGGAGGGAATGGCTACACCTTC
TRBJ2-5 | 12 | many | NA | TRBV29-1 | CSVEAGEETQYF | TGCAGCGTTGAAGCAGGGGAAGAGACCCAGTACTTC
TRBJ1-1 | 13 | few | NA | TRBV30 | CACLDSERTEAFF | TGTGCCTGCTTGGACTCGGAGAGGACTGAAGCTTTCTTT
TRBJ2-7 | 17 | NA | TRBD1 | TRBV7-6 | CASSPRTGTEPPREQYF | TGTGCCAGCAGCCCTAGGACAGGCACCGAGCCTCCTCGCGAGCAGTACTTC
TRBJ1-1 | 10 | NA | NA | TRBV19 | CASRQGEAFF | TGTGCCAGTAGGCAGGGAGAAGCTTTCTTT
TRBJ2-2 | 16 | few | NA | TRBV5-4 | CASSLEGGTESGELFF | TGTGCCAGCAGCTTGGAAGGGGGGACAGAATCCGGGGAGCTGTTTTTT
TRBJ2-7 | 14 | few | NA | TRBV6-2/TRBV6-3 | CASRPGLPSNEQYF | TGTGCCAGCAGACCGGGACTCCCCTCGAACGAGCAGTACTTC
TRBJ2-3 | 16 | NA | TRBD2 | TRBV7-9 | CASSPPSGGAGDTQYF | TGTGCCAGCAGCCCCCCTAGCGGGGGGGCCGGAGATACGCAGTATTTT
TRBJ1-2 | 15 | few | TRBD1 | TRBV29-1 | CSVKDRGMANYGYTF | TGCAGCGTTAAGGACAGGGGAATGGCTAACTATGGCTACACCTTC
TRBJ1-5 | 14 | few | NA | TRBV7-2 | CASSLSGANQPQHF | TGTGCCAGCAGCTTATCTGGGGCCAATCAGCCCCAGCATTTT
TRBJ1-1 | 10 | few | NA | TRBV29-1 | CSVLNTEAFF | TGCAGCGTGCTGAACACTGAAGCTTTCTTT
TRBJ2-5 | 15 | few | TRBD1 | TRBV6-1 | CASSGTGVWQETQYF | TGTGCCAGCAGTGGGACAGGGGTCTGGCAAGAGACCCAGTACTTC
TRBJ2-7 | 16 | few | TRBD2 | TRBV7-9 | CASSLVSGTELYEQYF | TGTGCCAGCAGCTTAGTCAGCGGGACGGAGCTCTACGAGCAGTACTTC
TRBJ1-1 | 16 | NA | NA | TRBV4-1 | CASSQVWRQENTEAFF | TGCGCCAGCAGCCAAGTGTGGAGACAGGAGAACACTGAAGCTTTCTTT
TRBJ2-3 | 16 | NA | TRBD1 | TRBV6-1 | CASSERRDRGWSTQYF | TGTGCCAGCAGTGAACGTCGGGACAGGGGTTGGAGTACGCAGTATTTT
TRBJ2-3 | 16 | NA | NA | TRBV29-1 | CSAVHRDQTLTDTQYF | TGCAGCGCCGTCCACCGGGACCAGACACTTACAGATACGCAGTATTTT
TRBJ2-3 | 14 | few | NA | TRBV10-2 | CASSLRTGTDTQYF | TGCGCCAGCAGCCTGCGGACTGGCACAGATACGCAGTATTTT
TRBJ2-2 | 17 | NA | NA | TRBV7-6 | CASSLGEWYGYTGELFF | TGTGCCAGCAGCTTAGGAGAGTGGTACGGTTACACCGGGGAGCTGTTTTTT
TRBJ2-4 | 13 | many | TRBD2 | TRBV6-5 | CASSPGGVNIQYF | TGTGCCAGCAGTCCTGGGGGGGTAAACATTCAGTACTTC
TRBJ1-5 | 16 | few | NA | TRBV4-1 | CASSLRVMVGNQPQHF | TGCGCCAGCAGCCTCCGGGTGATGGTCGGCAATCAGCCCCAGCATTTT
TRBJ2-1 | 17 | few | TRBD2 | TRBV20-1 | CSARGTSGGDSYNEQFF | TGCAGTGCTAGAGGGACTAGCGGGGGAGACTCCTACAATGAGCAGTTCTTC
TRBJ1-5 | 15 | few | TRBD1 | TRBV20-1 | CSAVVTGGRNQPQHF | TGCAGTGCCGTAGTTACAGGGGGTCGCAATCAGCCCCAGCATTTT
TRBJ2-2 | 14 | NA | TRBD1 | TRBV27 | CASSLWQGAGELFF | TGTGCCAGCAGTTTATGGCAGGGGGCCGGGGAGCTGTTTTTT
TRBJ1-3 | 18 | few | NA | TRBV6-6 | CASSPDTVSYLSGNTIYF | TGTGCCAGCAGTCCCGACACGGTCTCTTACCTCTCTGGAAACACCATATATTTT
TRBJ1-2 | 14 | NA | NA | TRBV12-3/TRBV12-4 | CASSPGTDPYGYTF | TGTGCCAGCAGTCCCGGGACGGATCCCTATGGCTACACCTTC
TRBJ2-1 | 16 | NA | TRBD2 | TRBV12-3/TRBV12-4 | CASSLRKGGGYNEQFF | TGTGCCAGCAGTTTAAGGAAGGGCGGGGGGTACAATGAGCAGTTCTTC
TRBJ2-7 | 16 | few | TRBD2 | TRBV4-1 | CASSQISGGPAYEQYF | TGCGCCAGCAGCCAAATTAGCGGGGGGCCCGCCTACGAGCAGTACTTC
TRBJ2-5 | 16 | NA | TRBD1 | TRBV4-1 | CASSLDRAHPQETQYF | TGCGCCAGCAGCCTCGACAGGGCCCACCCTCAAGAGACCCAGTACTTC
TRBJ2-6 | 12 | NA | NA | TRBV10-2 | CASKSGANVLTF | TGCGCCAGCAAGAGTGGGGCCAACGTCCTGACTTTC
TRBJ2-1 | 15 | NA | TRBD2 | TRBV27 | CASSVLAGAGNEQFF | TGTGCCAGCAGTGTACTAGCGGGGGCAGGTAATGAGCAGTTCTTC
TRBJ2-5 | 15 | once | NA | TRBV4-1 | CASSSGRGLQETQYF | TGCGCCAGCAGCTCCGGGAGGGGGCTACAAGAGACCCAGTACTTC
TRBJ1-2 | 14 | NA | TRBD1 | TRBV29-1 | CSVTSGTGGVGYTF | TGCAGCGTGACTTCCGGGACAGGGGGCGTCGGCTACACCTTC
TRBJ2-3 | 15 | many | TRBD2 | TRBV4-3 | CASSPTSGGADTQYF | TGCGCCAGCAGCCCGACTAGCGGGGGGGCAGATACGCAGTATTTT
TRBJ1-3 | 15 | NA | NA | TRBV4-3 | CASSHDRSPGNTIYF | TGCGCCAGCAGCCACGACAGAAGCCCTGGAAACACCATATATTTT
TRBJ2-3 | 13 | many | NA | TRBV9 | CASSPRTADTQYF | TGTGCCAGCAGCCCCCGGACAGCAGATACGCAGTATTTT
TRBJ2-3 | 19 | many | NA | TRBV20-1 | CSAREADGGPTLITDTQYF | TGCAGTGCTAGAGAGGCGGACGGGGGGCCTACCCTTATCACAGATACGCAGTATTTT
TRBJ2-3 | 12 | NA | TRBD2 | TRBV29-1 | CSVGGGADTQYF | TGCAGCGTCGGGGGGGGGGCCGATACGCAGTATTTT
TRBJ2-4 | 13 | few | NA | TRBV5-1 | CASSFSGKNIQYF | TGCGCCAGCAGCTTTTCAGGAAAAAACATTCAGTACTTC
TRBJ2-4 | 16 | NA | TRBD2 | TRBV20-1 | CSARGLAGGTENIQYF | TGCAGTGCCCGCGGGCTAGCGGGGGGAACCGAAAACATTCAGTACTTC
TRBJ2-5 | 16 | NA | TRBD1 | TRBV6-2/TRBV6-3 | CASSHILGQSQETQYF | TGTGCCAGCAGCCACATCCTGGGACAGTCCCAAGAGACCCAGTACTTC
TRBJ2-5 | 15 | NA | TRBD1 | TRBV9 | CASSVGTGSLETQYF | TGTGCCAGCAGCGTAGGGACAGGGTCGTTAGAGACCCAGTACTTC